In this sample, the clone carrying this T cell receptor beta chain turned up once. The antigen is not known. This entry comes from a study of cytomegalovirus exposure and HLA in healthy donors. Primers for the PCR totalled 60 Vbeta and 13 Jbeta. The protocol was immunoSEQ multiplex PCR, while the TCRdb copy is restricted to in-frame clones and leaves out a portion. Of 90,000 to 150,000 clones listed, over 60% are singletons. Notes on the study in general: The study dropped some indistinguishable V segments, TRBV6-2 and TRBV6-3 among them.

The CDR3 is 12 residues long. From germline, CDR1 is GTSNPN and CDR2 SVGIG (reference sequence). The V end lost 3 bases, the J end lost 3 bases, and 9 bases lay between the germline ends. The chain links TRBV30 to TRBJ2-7; D might be TRBD2 (5 bases). This sequence originates from a man aged 40-49 years in good health and CMV-seropositive. The source material was PBMCs. The CDR3 DNA is TGTGCCTGGAGCCTAGCCCACTACGAGCAGTACTTC. This gives the protein CAWSLAHYEQYF.